A selection of T cell receptor beta chains follows, all from one sample in a study of Ad26.COV2.S vaccination and SARS-CoV-2 variants. TCRdb keeps only in-frame clones here, not all; method: immunoSEQ multiplex PCR. The data show 500,000 or so clones, with around 90% seen just once and roughly 13% held by the top ten. Here the sequenced sample was peripheral blood, taken in a trial of Ad26.COV2.S vaccine versus placebo. The source is a person between 18 and 59 years old who received the Ad26.COV2.S COVID-19 vaccine or a placebo. Each CDR3 is given with its conserved first and last residue. Fields, in order: V gene, CDR3 protein.

V: TRBV18
CDR3: CASSPGATNTEAFF

V: TRBV6-2/TRBV6-3
CDR3: CASSYPEETQYF

V: TRBV18
CDR3: CASSPDNTIYF

V: TRBV19
CDR3: CASSIDLRGNSPLHF

V: TRBV18
CDR3: CASSPFRQLETQYF

V: TRBV7-8
CDR3: CASSLGVGPTYSGYTF

V: TRBV5-8
CDR3: CASSITPTSGKDEQYF

V: TRBV21-1
CDR3: CAGQSYKEFF

V: TRBV9
CDR3: CASSGGLVAYNEQFF

V: TRBV7-6
CDR3: CASSLGGGPREDTQYF

V: TRBV3-1/TRBV3-2
CDR3: CASSQTRDGTQYF

V: TRBV29-1
CDR3: CSVDASPFGESGRYF

V: TRBV7-9
CDR3: CASSFTGGLSYTF

V: TRBV9
CDR3: CASSGDLEVKVYNEQFF

V: TRBV7-9
CDR3: CASSLAVGGLGMTEAFF

V: TRBV9
CDR3: CASSVAGLGTEAFF

V: TRBV28
CDR3: CASSTLAGPYEQYF

V: TRBV10-3
CDR3: CAISGTQSSEAFF

V: TRBV19
CDR3: CASSPLPGTANYEQYF

V: TRBV19
CDR3: CASSPDRGAYEQYF

V: TRBV19
CDR3: CASSWGGNEQFF

V: TRBV28
CDR3: CASSTQGFGETQYF

V: TRBV30
CDR3: CAWSVGRETQYF

V: TRBV9
CDR3: CASSARQGRGSTDTQYF

V: TRBV5-8
CDR3: CASIRGVYETQYF

V: TRBV24-1
CDR3: CATSDAGPGQETQYF

V: TRBV28
CDR3: CASHQLTGSGELFF

V: TRBV5-1
CDR3: CASSLSRGRDTEAFF

V: TRBV5-1
CDR3: CASRPPSGNTIYF

V: TRBV30
CDR3: CAWRTQRPQDTQYF

V: TRBV4-1
CDR3: CASSQVGLAGETQYF

V: TRBV4-3
CDR3: CASSQEVGGGSWTQYF

V: TRBV19
CDR3: CASSIPRLAGSYEQFF

V: TRBV6-5
CDR3: CASRSGGSSNQPQHF

V: TRBV5-4
CDR3: CASSFRNPSTDTQYF

V: TRBV6-7
CDR3: CASRRQGAYYGYTF

V: TRBV9
CDR3: CASSVEGTGELFF

V: TRBV9
CDR3: CASSPAGVNTGELFF

V: TRBV9
CDR3: CASSVRTVNTEAFF

V: TRBV15
CDR3: CATSRDRGGNTIYF

V: TRBV11-3
CDR3: CASSLSGRARETQYF

V: TRBV6-2/TRBV6-3
CDR3: CASSTQGLREAFF

V: TRBV19
CDR3: CASRQGANYGYTF

V: TRBV19
CDR3: CASSTLAGGLGNEQFF

V: TRBV6-5
CDR3: CASDGQGSRPQYF

V: TRBV9
CDR3: CASSEGDRVKNTEAFF

V: TRBV28
CDR3: CASSSSGKGHYEQYF

V: TRBV19
CDR3: CATKLAAENEQFF

V: TRBV10-3
CDR3: CAISESGQRNQPQHF

V: TRBV18
CDR3: CASSPVAGGNTEAFF

V: TRBV27
CDR3: CASSPSVGGIDTQYF

V: TRBV27
CDR3: CASSLGTGLGEQYF

V: TRBV4-2
CDR3: CASNSGTNTGELFF